This T cell receptor beta chain was documented in a study of blood T cell repertoires in COVID-19. Clones were read by immunoSEQ multiplex PCR, and TCRdb kept only the in-frame ones, dropping some. The data show over 250,000 clones, 87% seen once. This CDR3 region has 15 residues. Losses at the gene ends were 6 bases for V and 8 bases for J; bases not matched to a gene: 12. CDR1 is ENHRY, CDR2 SYGVKD, per germline. The specimen sequenced was peripheral blood. The chain recombines TRBV10-3 with TRBJ1-5, with TRBD1 matching 8 bases. The origin of this receptor is a woman between 35 and 50 years old who had recovered from COVID-19. The CDR3 DNA follows: TGTGCCATCAGCCGGGACAGGCGCACTCAGGAGCCCCAGCATTTT. It yields the protein CAISRDRRTQEPQHF.